A selection of T cell receptor beta chains follows, all from one sample in a study of blood T cell repertoires in COVID-19. Produced via immunoSEQ multiplex PCR; TCRdb's table is partial and in-frame only. Of under 350,000 clones listed, approximately 86% are singletons. Specimen: PBMCs or T cells enriched from blood (not recorded which). These receptors all stem from a middle-aged woman with acute COVID-19. The CDR3 runs from the conserved cysteine through the conserved F or W. A D gene is named only where the DNA matches it firmly. Clone size is given for some rows only: seen once, a few or many times, or a class if the clone is expanded.

j_gene,d_gene,v_gene,abundance,CDR3aa,CDR3nt
TRBJ2-5,NA,TRBV21-1,NA,CASSLPLQGQETQYF,TGTGCCAGCAGCTTACCCTTACAGGGCCAAGAGACCCAGTACTTC
TRBJ1-4,NA,TRBV28,NA,CASSPGGSNEKLFF,TGTGCCAGCAGTCCGGGTGGAAGTAATGAAAAACTGTTTTTT
TRBJ2-3,TRBD1,TRBV5-1,NA,CASSPGQGTDTQYF,TGCGCCAGCAGCCCCGGACAGGGCACAGATACGCAGTATTTT
TRBJ1-5,TRBD1,TRBV7-8,NA,CASSLASGTGGFQPQHF,TGTGCCAGCAGCTTAGCTTCCGGGACAGGGGGCTTTCAGCCCCAGCATTTT
TRBJ2-7,NA,TRBV6-4,NA,CASSRYAGEIEQYF,TGTGCCAGCTCACGCTACGCCGGGGAGATAGAGCAGTACTTC
TRBJ2-4,TRBD1,TRBV9,NA,CASSVETGGLNIQYF,TGTGCCAGCAGCGTAGAAACAGGGGGCTTGAACATTCAGTACTTC
TRBJ1-5,NA,TRBV27,NA,CASSRGAVTDQPQHF,TGTGCCAGCAGCCGTGGGGCAGTGACGGATCAGCCCCAGCATTTT
TRBJ1-3,TRBD1,TRBV7-9,few,CASSWGTGGSGNTIYF,TGTGCCAGCAGCTGGGGTACAGGGGGCTCTGGAAACACCATATATTTT
TRBJ2-3,NA,TRBV4-3,NA,CASSQETNSLSTDTQYF,TGCGCCAGCAGCCAAGAAACGAACTCCCTAAGCACAGATACGCAGTATTTT
TRBJ1-1,NA,TRBV4-2,NA,CASSLSGTSNTEAFF,TGTGCCAGCAGCCTTTCCGGGACATCGAACACTGAAGCTTTCTTT
TRBJ1-5,NA,TRBV4-3,NA,CASSQDTAGAQPQHF,TGCGCCAGCAGCCAAGACACGGCAGGGGCCCAGCCCCAGCATTTT
TRBJ1-4,TRBD1,TRBV19,NA,CASSIESSRGSEKLFF,TGTGCCAGTAGTATTGAGTCTTCCAGGGGGAGTGAAAAACTGTTTTTT
TRBJ2-3,TRBD2,TRBV11-2,NA,CASSASTSGRSTDTQYF,TGTGCCAGCAGCGCAAGTACTAGCGGGAGAAGCACAGATACGCAGTATTTT
TRBJ1-1,TRBD1,TRBV19,NA,CASSIDGQGMFGRTEAFF,TGTGCCAGTAGTATAGATGGACAGGGGATGTTTGGACGCACTGAAGCTTTCTTT
TRBJ1-3,NA,TRBV7-9,NA,CASSQTGNTIYF,TGTGCCAGCAGCCAGACAGGAAACACCATATATTTT
TRBJ2-7,NA,TRBV6-2/TRBV6-3,once,CASSYSTTGLYSADREQYF,TGTGCCAGCAGTTACTCTACCACGGGTTTGTACTCCGCTGATCGGGAGCAGTACTTC
TRBJ1-1,NA,TRBV5-5,NA,CASSLYLQGDTEAFF,TGTGCCAGCAGCTTATACCTACAGGGAGACACTGAAGCTTTCTTT
TRBJ2-1,TRBD2,TRBV2,once,CASSVGAGGGDEQFF,TGTGCCAGCAGTGTCGGTGCGGGAGGTGGGGATGAGCAGTTCTTC
TRBJ1-5,NA,TRBV29-1,NA,CSVATLGALRNPSNQPQHF,TGCAGCGTTGCTACCTTAGGGGCCCTCAGAAACCCTAGCAATCAGCCCCAGCATTTT
TRBJ1-1,NA,TRBV19,NA,CASSMGGSTEAFF,TGTGCCAGTAGTATGGGGGGGTCCACTGAAGCTTTCTTT
TRBJ2-1,NA,TRBV9,NA,CASSPRLVLNNEQFF,TGTGCCAGCAGCCCCAGACTAGTGTTGAACAATGAGCAGTTCTTC
TRBJ2-2,NA,TRBV9,once,CASTEQVDTGELFF,TGTGCCAGCACCGAACAGGTAGACACCGGGGAGCTGTTTTTT
TRBJ1-4,NA,TRBV21-1,NA,CASSKGWGGNEKLFF,TGTGCCAGCAGCAAAGGTTGGGGGGGGAATGAAAAACTGTTTTTT
TRBJ2-1,TRBD2,TRBV5-1,NA,CASSLEAGGYNEQFF,TGCGCCAGCAGCTTGGAAGCGGGAGGATACAATGAGCAGTTCTTC